This T cell receptor beta chain was observed in a study of blood T cell repertoires in COVID-19. Across the whole study: T cells, B-cell-depleted T cells, or PBMCs provided the cDNA or gDNA that served as material.

Trimming shortened V by 0 bases and J by 8 bases, and 14 bases separated the two germline ends. CDR1 SGHDT and CDR2 YYEEEE come from the germline V gene. This CDR3 is built from 14 residues. Sequencing was performed with immunoSEQ multiplex PCR; in TCRdb, only in-frame clones are kept and a portion is missing. The table lists 150,000 to 200,000 clones, roughly 83% of them singletons. Sequenced input: PBMCs or T cells enriched from blood (not recorded which). This sequence was found in a woman aged 55-70 years who had recovered from COVID-19. The rearrangement links TRBV5-6 to TRBJ1-2; D not resolved. The CDR3: CASSLASPGWGYTF. CDR3 nucleotides: TGTGCCAGCAGCTTGGCGTCACCGGGTTGGGGCTACACCTTC.